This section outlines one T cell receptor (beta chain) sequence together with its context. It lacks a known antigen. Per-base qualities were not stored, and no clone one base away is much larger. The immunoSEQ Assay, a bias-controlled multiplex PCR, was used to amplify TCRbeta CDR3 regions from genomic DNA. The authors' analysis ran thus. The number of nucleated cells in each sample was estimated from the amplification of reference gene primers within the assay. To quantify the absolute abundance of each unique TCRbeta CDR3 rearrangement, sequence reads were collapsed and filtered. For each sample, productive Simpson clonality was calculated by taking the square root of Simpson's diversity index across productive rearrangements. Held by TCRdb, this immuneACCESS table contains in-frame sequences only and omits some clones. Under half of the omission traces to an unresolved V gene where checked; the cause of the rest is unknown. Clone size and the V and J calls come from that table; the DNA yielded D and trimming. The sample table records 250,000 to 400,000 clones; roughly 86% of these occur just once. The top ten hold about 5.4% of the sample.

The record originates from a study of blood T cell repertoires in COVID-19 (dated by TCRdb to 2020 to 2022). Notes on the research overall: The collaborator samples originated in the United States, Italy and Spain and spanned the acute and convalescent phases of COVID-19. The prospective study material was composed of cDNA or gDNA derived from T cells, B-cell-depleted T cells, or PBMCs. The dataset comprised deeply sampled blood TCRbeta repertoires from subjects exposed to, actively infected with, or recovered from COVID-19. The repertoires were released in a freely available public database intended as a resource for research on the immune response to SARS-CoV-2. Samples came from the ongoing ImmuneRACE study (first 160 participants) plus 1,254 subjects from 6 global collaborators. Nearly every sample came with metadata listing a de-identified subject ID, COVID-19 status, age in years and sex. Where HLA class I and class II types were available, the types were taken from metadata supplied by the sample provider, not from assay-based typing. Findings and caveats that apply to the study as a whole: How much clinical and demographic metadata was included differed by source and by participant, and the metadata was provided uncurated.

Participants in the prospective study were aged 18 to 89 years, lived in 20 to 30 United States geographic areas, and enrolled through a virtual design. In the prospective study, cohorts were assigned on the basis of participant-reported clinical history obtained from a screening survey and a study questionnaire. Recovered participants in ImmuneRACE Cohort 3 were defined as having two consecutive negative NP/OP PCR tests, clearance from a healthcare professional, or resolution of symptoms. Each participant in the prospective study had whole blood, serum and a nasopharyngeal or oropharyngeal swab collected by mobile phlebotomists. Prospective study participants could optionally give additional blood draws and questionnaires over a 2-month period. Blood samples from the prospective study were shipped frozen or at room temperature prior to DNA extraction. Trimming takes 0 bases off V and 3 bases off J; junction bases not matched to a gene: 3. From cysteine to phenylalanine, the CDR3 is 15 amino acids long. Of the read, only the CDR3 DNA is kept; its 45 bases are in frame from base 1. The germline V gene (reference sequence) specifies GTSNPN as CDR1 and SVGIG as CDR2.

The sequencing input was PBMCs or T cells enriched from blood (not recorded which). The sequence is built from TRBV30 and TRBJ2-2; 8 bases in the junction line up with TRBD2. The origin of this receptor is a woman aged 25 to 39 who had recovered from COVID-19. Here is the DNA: TGTGCCTGGAGTGTACAGCGGGGGTACACCGGGGAGCTGTTTTTT. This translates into CAWSVQRGYTGELFF.